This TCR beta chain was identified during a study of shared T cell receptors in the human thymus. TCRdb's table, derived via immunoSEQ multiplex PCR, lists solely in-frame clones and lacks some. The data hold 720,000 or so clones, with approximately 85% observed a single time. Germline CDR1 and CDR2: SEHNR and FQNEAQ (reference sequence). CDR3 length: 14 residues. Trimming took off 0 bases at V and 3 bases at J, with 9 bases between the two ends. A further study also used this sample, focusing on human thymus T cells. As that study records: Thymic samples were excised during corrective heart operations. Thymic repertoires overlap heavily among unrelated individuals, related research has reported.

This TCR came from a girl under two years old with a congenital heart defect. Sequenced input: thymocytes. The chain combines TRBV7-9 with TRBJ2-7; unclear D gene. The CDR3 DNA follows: TGTGCCAGCAGCTTAGCTTCCAGGATCTACGAGCAGTACTTC. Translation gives CASSLASRIYEQYF.